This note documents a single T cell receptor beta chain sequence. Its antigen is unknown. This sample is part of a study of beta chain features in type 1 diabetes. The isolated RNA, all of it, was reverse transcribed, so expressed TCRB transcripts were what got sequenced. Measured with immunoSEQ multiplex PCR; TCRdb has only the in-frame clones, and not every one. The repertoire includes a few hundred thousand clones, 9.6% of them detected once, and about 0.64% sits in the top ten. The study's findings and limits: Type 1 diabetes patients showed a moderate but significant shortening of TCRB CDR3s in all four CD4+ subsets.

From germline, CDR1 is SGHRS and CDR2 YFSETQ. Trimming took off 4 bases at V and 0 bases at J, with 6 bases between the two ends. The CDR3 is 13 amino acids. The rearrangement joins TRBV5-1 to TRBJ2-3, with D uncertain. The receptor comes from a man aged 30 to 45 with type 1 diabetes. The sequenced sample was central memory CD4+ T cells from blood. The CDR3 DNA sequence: TGCGCCAGCAGCAGGCCTAGCACAGATACGCAGTATTTT. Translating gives CASSRPSTDTQYF.